Sequencing of this T cell receptor beta chain was carried out in a study of tumor and adjacent non-tumor tissue in lung cancer. The study's findings and limits: Significantly higher TCR diversity was found in tumor than normal lung. Tumor repertoires had a smaller top 100 clone share than normal lung. Higher tumor TCR diversity was associated with shorter survival.

Germline CDR1 is SGHVS and CDR2 is FQNEAQ. This CDR3 has 16 amino acids. Trimming left V 7 bases short and J 4 bases short, with 23 bases between. No cell sorting was done before RNA was extracted from the tissue. The normal lung tissue was taken more than 3 cm from the tumor edge. Chemotherapy-naive patients with new lung cancer underwent thoracic surgery in China, August–late 2014. Three rounds of nested PCR, following a modified ARM-PCR protocol, produced the TCRbeta library. TCRdb recomputed calls from the multiplex PCR reads with MiXCR, one row per CDR3 protein. The profile shows around 74,000 distinct CDR3 sequences, around 70% of them singletons. This clonotype was seen ten or more times. Its antigen is as yet unknown.

The chain carries TRBV7-8 and TRBJ2-7; the D gene is possibly TRBD1 (5 bases). This TCR derives from a woman aged 45-60 years with non-small cell lung cancer. Input material: distant non-tumor lung tissue. The CDR3 reads CASNAAARGWLYEQYF. In DNA, the CDR3 is TGTGCCAGCAACGCGGCGGCTAGGGGTTGGTTATACGAGCAGTACTTC.